The 27 T cell receptor beta chains below come from one sample, sequenced in a study of blood T cell repertoires in COVID-19. Clones were sequenced by immunoSEQ multiplex PCR, and TCRdb holds only the in-frame ones, with some missing. The sample yields over 200,000 clones, just over 85% seen once. What was sequenced was peripheral blood. These receptors originate from a man aged 50 to 59 with COVID-19, enrolled during active disease.

V and J are TRBV2 and TRBJ1-5; no clear D gene. With 5 bases removed from V and 3 bases from J, the gap between germline ends came to 11 bases. This CDR3 has 14 residues. The germline V gene encodes CDR1 SNHLY and CDR2 FYNNEI. CDR3 amino acids: CASSRRAPNQPQHF. The CDR3 DNA reads TGTGCCAGCAGTAGGCGGGCCCCCAATCAGCCCCAGCATTTT. The whole variable domain, remainder taken from reference TRBV2 and TRBJ1-5, is EPEVTQTPSHQVTQMGQEVILRCVPISNHLYFYWYRQILGQKVEFLVSFYNNEISEKSEIFDDQFSVERPDGSNFTLKIRSTKLEDSAMYFCASSRRAPNQPQHFGDGTRLSIL.

The chain joins TRBV24-1 to TRBJ2-3; TRBD2 agrees at 8 bases. V gave up 5 bases and J gave up 4 bases; unmatched junction bases: 13. The CDR3 covers 17 residues. Germline CDR1 is KGHDR and CDR2 is SFDVKD. The DNA of the CDR3 is TGTGCCACCAGTGGACCCCAGCGGGGGCAATCCCCAGATACGCAGTATTTT. Residues: CATSGPQRGQSPDTQYF.

This CDR3 reads CASSEARTGYGYTF. Here the CDR3 DNA reads TGTGCCAGCAGTGAAGCTCGGACAGGCTATGGCTACACCTTC. The chain links TRBV6-1 to TRBJ1-2; 7 positions match TRBD1. V trimming: 0 bases; J trimming: 4 bases; junction bases outside the gene matches: 2. This CDR3 contains 14 residues. The germline CDR1 and CDR2 sequences are MNHNS and SASEGT.

This chain connects TRBV24-1 to TRBJ2-1; D perhaps matches TRBD1 (6 bases). This CDR3 spans 17 amino acids. CDR1 and CDR2 (germline): KGHDR, SFDVKD. With 5 bases removed from V and 3 bases from J, the gap between germline ends came to 19 bases. The CDR3 sequence is CATSGPTSLDSYNEQFF. The CDR3 coding sequence is TGTGCCACCAGTGGCCCCACCTCCCTGGACAGCTACAATGAGCAGTTCTTC.

The chain couples TRBV6-2 or TRBV6-3 to TRBJ2-7; possibly TRBD2 for D (5 bases). From germline, CDR1 is MNHEY and CDR2 SVGEGT. The CDR3 is 11 amino acids. The ends were cut back, 2 bases at V and 7 bases at J, with 6 bases in the middle. For the CDR3, the DNA is TGTGCCAGCAGTTACGCGGGTGAGCAGTACTTC. Residues: CASSYAGEQYF.

This sequence joins TRBV6-5 and TRBJ1-5, with D tentatively TRBD1 (6 bases). V lost 6 bases and J lost 4, with 16 bases in between. The CDR3 extends over 15 amino acids. Looked up from germline, CDR1 is MNHEY and CDR2 is SVGAGI. For the CDR3, the DNA is TGTGCCAGCAGACAGGGTTACGGCGGAAATCAGCCCCAGCATTTT. Protein product: CASRQGYGGNQPQHF.

As concerns this clone: A junction boundary mismatches the germline segment, possibly from a read error. This chain joins TRBV6-5 and TRBJ2-2; 10 bases line up with TRBD1. The CDR3 totals 13 residues. Germline V gene lookup returns CDR1 MNHEY and CDR2 SVGAGI. The CDR3 DNA reads TGTGCCGGCAGACAGGGGGCAGCCGGGGAGCTGTTTTTT. Protein sequence: CAGRQGAAGELFF.

This chain joins TRBV6-1 and TRBJ2-6; possible D gene TRBD2, 5 bases. The CDR3 spans 18 residues. V was cut by 3 bases and J by 0 bases, with 15 bases left in between. Germline V lookup: CDR1 MNHNS, CDR2 SASEGT. The CDR3 spells CASSEAPGVPSGANVLTF. Here the CDR3 DNA reads TGTGCCAGCAGTGAGGCCCCCGGGGTACCCTCTGGGGCCAACGTCCTGACTTTC.

Concerning this clone itself: Other DNA sequences in this sample translate to the same CDR3. This chain joins TRBV28 and TRBJ1-2, with D unresolved. CDR1 and CDR2 from the germline V gene are MDHEN and SYDVKM. Trimming stripped 6 bases from V and 2 bases from J, with 10 bases between. This CDR3 is built from 13 residues. Here the CDR3 DNA reads TGTGCCAGCAGCCAGACGGGGAACTATGGCTACACCTTC. This sequence encodes CASSQTGNYGYTF.

This rearrangement joins TRBV4-2 to TRBJ1-6; a possible D gene is TRBD1 (6 bases). Trimming left V 1 base short and J 11 bases short, with 15 bases between. The CDR3 runs 15 residues. CDR1 and CDR2 from the germline V gene are LGHNA and YNFKEQ. For the CDR3, the DNA is TGTGCCAGCAGCCAAGGAATTGAACAGGGTGCACCCCTCCACTTT. Residues: CASSQGIEQGAPLHF.

The V call is TRBV5-8, the J call TRBJ2-3, with 8 bases aligning to TRBD1. Germline V CDR1 and CDR2: SGHTS, YDEGEE. The CDR3 loop spans 15 amino acids. V lost 4 bases to trimming and J lost 3 bases; unmatched junction nucleotides: 7. CDR3 in DNA: TGTGCCAGCAGCCCCTGGACAGGGAGGACAGATACGCAGTATTTT. This sequence encodes CASSPWTGRTDTQYF. The entire variable domain, with the rest obtained from reference TRBV5-8 and TRBJ2-3, is as follows: EAGVTQSPTHLIKTRGQQATLRCSPISGHTSVYWYQQALGLGLQFLLWYDEGEERNRGNFPPRFSGRQFPNYSSELNVNALELEDSALYLCASSPWTGRTDTQYFGPGTRLTVL.

The V gene is TRBV19, the J gene TRBJ2-7, with TRBD2 identical over 7 bases. V trimming: 5 bases; J trimming: 5 bases; junction bases outside the gene matches: 6. From germline, CDR1 is LNHDA and CDR2 SQIVND (reference sequence). This CDR3 has 13 residues. DNA of the CDR3: TGTGCCAGTAGTTTGACTAGCTTTCACGAGCAGTACTTC. Translating it yields CASSLTSFHEQYF.

The V and J genes are TRBV6-5 and TRBJ2-1; D is perhaps TRBD1 (6 bases). The CDR3 runs 15 residues. Trimming took 5 bases from V and 0 from J, leaving 11 bases between them. Germline CDR1 is MNHEY and CDR2 is SVGAGI. CDR3 sequence reads: CASSPGQSSYNEQFF. CDR3 coding DNA: TGTGCCAGCAGTCCTGGACAGAGCTCCTACAATGAGCAGTTCTTC.

The chain recombines TRBV2 with TRBJ1-5; D not certain. Germline loops: CDR1 SNHLY, CDR2 FYNNEI. Trimming shortened V by 4 bases and J by 0 bases, and 10 bases separated the two germline ends. CDR3 length: 15 amino acids. The CDR3 loop is CASSVIVNSNQPQHF. The DNA of the CDR3 is TGTGCCAGCAGTGTCATTGTCAATAGCAATCAGCCCCAGCATTTT.

This sequence joins TRBV5-4 and TRBJ1-1; TRBD1 aligns across 9 bases. CDR1 is SGHNT and CDR2 is YYREEE in the germline V gene (reference sequence). Trimming took 2 bases from V and 4 from J; bases not matched to a gene: 3. The CDR3 spans 14 residues. The CDR3 DNA reads as TGTGCCAGCAGCTTAAGACAGGGGGGCACTGAAGCTTTCTTT. Residues: CASSLRQGGTEAFF.

The J gene is TRBJ1-2, the V gene TRBV28, with a tentative D call TRBD1 (5 bases). CDR3 length equals 12 residues. Trimming shortened V by 5 bases and J by 4 bases, and 8 bases separated the two germline ends. The germline V gene encodes CDR1 MDHEN and CDR2 SYDVKM. The DNA for the CDR3 is TGTGCCAGCAGTAGACAGACCTATGGCTACACCTTC. It translates to CASSRQTYGYTF.

This clone was counted once. V usage is TRBV13 and J usage is TRBJ1-1; a weak D match, TRBD1 (5 bases). This CDR3 is built from 14 residues. The germline V gene encodes CDR1 PRHDT and CDR2 FYEKMQ (reference sequence). V lost 0 bases and J lost 6, with 11 bases in between. The chain's CDR3 is CASSLGAGLPEAFF. In nucleotides, the CDR3 is TGTGCCAGCAGCTTAGGAGCAGGGCTCCCTGAAGCTTTCTTT.

The J gene is TRBJ2-4, the V gene TRBV3-1 (or the pseudogene TRBV3-2); no firm D call. The germline V and J ends were trimmed by 4 bases and 0 bases, with 13 bases remaining between them. Germline CDR1 reads LGHDT; CDR2 reads YNNKEL (reference sequence). The CDR3 has 16 residues. The CDR3 coding sequence is TGTGCCAGCAGCCCAAGCGTCGGCCTAGCCAAAAACATTCAGTACTTC. This gives the protein CASSPSVGLAKNIQYF.

This rearrangement joins TRBV3-1 (or the pseudogene TRBV3-2) to TRBJ2-3, with D possibly being TRBD1 (5 bases). The CDR3 has 14 residues. V was pared by 4 bases and J by 6 bases, with 14 bases between. CDR1 and CDR2 from the germline V gene are LGHDT and YNNKEL (reference sequence). The CDR3 DNA is TGTGCCAGCAGCCCCGTGCATGGGGCTGATACGCAGTATTTT. This translates into CASSPVHGADTQYF.

The chain has TRBV3-1 (or the pseudogene TRBV3-2) and TRBJ2-1, with 9 nucleotides matching TRBD1. The germline V gene encodes CDR1 LGHDT and CDR2 YNNKEL (reference sequence). The CDR3 is made up of 14 amino acids. Trimming cost V 4 bases and J 9 bases; bases outside gene matches: 7. CDR3 coding DNA: TGTGCCAGCAGCCGGGGACAGGGAGGGACTGAGCAGTTCTTC. Residues: CASSRGQGGTEQFF.

In its sample, this clone was seen once. The rearrangement uses TRBV6-4 and TRBJ2-3; 7 nucleotides align to TRBD2. Germline V gives CDR1 MRHNA, CDR2 SNTAGT. Trimming removed 3 bases from V and 1 base from J; junction bases left unmatched: 1. The CDR3 extends over 14 amino acids. CDR3 residues: CASSEAGGTDTQYF. CDR3 nucleotide sequence: TGTGCCAGCAGTGAGGCGGGAGGCACAGATACGCAGTATTTT.

This clone was detected a few times. V usage is TRBV28 and J usage is TRBJ1-5; a possible D gene is TRBD1 (6 bases). Germline CDR1 and CDR2: MDHEN and SYDVKM. With 4 bases removed from V and 4 bases from J, the gap between germline ends came to 11 bases. This CDR3 contains 14 residues. The CDR3 DNA follows: TGTGCCAGCAGTTGGGGGACACGGAATCAGCCCCAGCATTTT. Translating it yields CASSWGTRNQPQHF.

J is TRBJ1-2 and V is TRBV5-6; tentatively, D is TRBD1 (5 bases). V was shortened by 4 bases and J by 5 bases, with 21 bases between the two germline ends. Germline V gene data show CDR1 as SGHDT and CDR2 as YYEEEE. The CDR3 has 16 residues. CDR3 sequence: CASSRRSGGSGYGYTF. CDR3 coding DNA: TGTGCCAGCAGCCGCCGCTCGGGGGGTTCAGGGTATGGCTACACCTTC.

This clone was seen only once. This rearrangement joins TRBV24-1 to TRBJ1-2, with 11 bases that match TRBD1. The CDR3 is made up of 17 amino acids. Per the germline V gene, CDR1 is KGHDR and CDR2 is SFDVKD. The V segment lost 3 bases and the J segment 6 bases; nucleotides outside the gene matches: 11. In DNA form, the CDR3 reads TGTGCCACCAGTGATGGGACAGGGGGGACGGCTATAGATGGCTACACCTTC. Protein product: CATSDGTGGTAIDGYTF.

This rearrangement joins TRBV4-2 to TRBJ1-3; D unclear. The CDR3 sequence is 15 residues long. The V gene's germline CDR1 is LGHNA and CDR2 YNFKEQ. The V end lost 4 bases, the J end lost 7 bases, and 17 bases lay between the germline ends. CDR3 sequence reads: CASSPTFFLGNTIYF. In DNA form, the CDR3 reads TGTGCCAGCAGCCCTACCTTTTTTTTGGGCAACACCATATATTTT.

In regard to this clone: Germline is not matched at one junction end, which may reflect a read error. V usage is TRBV4-1 and J usage is TRBJ2-1; 16 nucleotides agree with TRBD2. Germline V gene sequence: CDR1 MGHRA, CDR2 YSYEKL. This CDR3 region has 19 residues. This CDR3 reads CARSLGTSGGGSSYNEQFF. In DNA form, the CDR3 reads TGCGCCCGCAGCCTCGGGACTAGCGGGGGGGGGAGCTCCTACAATGAGCAGTTCTTC.

As for this clone: Relative to the germline gene, one junction end is altered; a read error may explain this. This rearrangement joins TRBV30 to TRBJ1-6; D gene ambiguous. Per the germline V gene, CDR1 is GTSNPN and CDR2 is SVGIG (reference sequence). This CDR3 comprises 14 residues. The CDR3 loop reads CAGREVGYNSPLHF. The DNA of the CDR3 is TGTGCCGGGAGGGAGGTCGGCTATAATTCACCCCTCCACTTT.